A single sample is the source of the 16 T cell receptor beta chains below, sequenced in a study of blood T cell repertoires in COVID-19. The assay was immunoSEQ multiplex PCR, and TCRdb's table has in-frame clones only and misses some. The table has about 440,000 clones, nearly 90% seen once. Specimen: PBMCs or T cells enriched from blood (not recorded which). The receptors originated from a woman aged 18 to 35 with acute COVID-19.

The chain is built from TRBV3-1 (or the pseudogene TRBV3-2) and TRBJ2-5; D ambiguous. Looked up from germline, CDR1 is LGHDT and CDR2 is YNNKEL (reference sequence). The CDR3 sequence is 17 residues long. V shed 1 base and J shed 5 bases, with 20 bases lying between them. The CDR3 bases are TGTGCCAGCAGCCAAGGACGGGTCGTTGCTACCGGGGAGACCCAGTACTTC. Its translation: CASSQGRVVATGETQYF.

Turning to this clone: The same CDR3 can be traced to other DNA sequences in this sample. J is TRBJ2-7 and V is TRBV18, with 12 bases aligning to TRBD2. The CDR3 sequence is 14 residues long. Germline loops: CDR1 KGHSH, CDR2 LQKENI. After removal of 2 bases from V and 4 bases from J, the junction contained 0 bases not matched to a gene. Here the CDR3 reads CASSPTSGGYEQYF. CDR3 sequence (DNA): TGTGCCAGCTCACCAACTAGCGGGGGGTACGAGCAGTACTTC.

The rearrangement joins TRBV6-2 or TRBV6-3 to TRBJ1-1, with D unresolved. V was shortened by 4 bases and J by 6 bases, with 18 bases between the two germline ends. CDR1 and CDR2 from the germline V gene are MNHEY and SVGEGT. CDR3 length: 15 amino acids. The CDR3 sequence is CASSSPRRLSSEAFF. The CDR3 nucleotides read TGTGCCAGCAGTTCTCCCAGGAGGCTGAGCTCTGAAGCTTTCTTT.

The chain joins TRBV5-6 to TRBJ2-3; the match to TRBD2 covers 8 bases. Germline CDR1 reads SGHDT; CDR2 reads YYEEEE. The CDR3 covers 14 residues. V lost 2 bases, J lost 4 bases, and 3 bases stayed unmatched. As DNA, the CDR3 is TGTGCCAGCAGCTTTGGACTAGCTTCAGATACGCAGTATTTT. Translated: CASSFGLASDTQYF.

This chain uses TRBV29-1 with TRBJ1-1; D is uncertain. Germline assignment: CDR1 SQVTM and CDR2 ANQGSEA. V gave up 5 bases and J gave up 1 base, with 5 bases separating them. This CDR3 is 11 amino acids long. The CDR3 coding sequence is TGCAGCGTTACAGAGAACACTGAAGCTTTCTTT. Protein product: CSVTENTEAFF.

The chain couples TRBV9 to TRBJ1-5, with TRBD1 matching 8 bases. V was clipped by 0 bases and J by 6 bases; unmatched bases: 5. CDR1 SGDLS and CDR2 YYNGEE come from the germline V gene. CDR3 length equals 15 residues. CDR3 bases: TGTGCCAGCAGCGTAGGACAGGGGATCAGTCAGCCCCAGCATTTT. Translated, it gives CASSVGQGISQPQHF.

The genes are TRBV28 and TRBJ1-2, with D possibly matching TRBD1 (5 bases). This CDR3 is built from 14 residues. Germline V lookup: CDR1 MDHEN, CDR2 SYDVKM. With 5 bases removed from V and 8 bases from J, the gap between germline ends came to 18 bases. The CDR3 is CASSLNPGTKGYTF. In DNA form, the CDR3 reads TGTGCCAGCAGTCTAAATCCCGGGACTAAAGGCTACACCTTC.

V and J are TRBV27 and TRBJ1-6; 7 bases are a match to TRBD1. V gave up 0 bases and J gave up 9 bases; unmatched junction bases: 5. Germline CDR1 MNHEY, CDR2 SMNVEV (reference sequence). CDR3 length: 15 residues. The CDR3 DNA follows: TGTGCCAGCAGTTTATCGACAGGGTCGGTTTCACCCCTCCACTTT. Translating it yields CASSLSTGSVSPLHF.

The CDR3 sequence: CASSAETGIHEQYF. The CDR3 DNA is TGTGCCAGCAGTGCAGAGACAGGGATCCACGAGCAGTACTTC. V and J are TRBV6-4 and TRBJ2-7; 7 nucleotides match TRBD1. The length of the CDR3 is 14 residues. Trimming took 4 bases from V and 5 from J; bases not matched to a gene: 8. In germline, CDR1 is MRHNA, CDR2 SNTAGT.

The chain carries TRBV27 and TRBJ2-7, with TRBD2 matching 10 bases. With 5 bases clipped from V and 3 bases from J, the junction kept 10 bases outside the gene matches. This CDR3 is built from 16 residues. Germline CDR1 and CDR2: MNHEY and SMNVEV (reference sequence). The DNA for the CDR3 is TGTGCCAGCAGTGGGGCGATACTAGCGGGATTCTACGAGCAGTACTTC. Residues: CASSGAILAGFYEQYF.

In this sample, this clone turned up a few times. The V gene is TRBV19, the J gene TRBJ1-2; D call uncertain. Germline CDR1 LNHDA, CDR2 SQIVND (reference sequence). V was trimmed by 3 bases and J by 5 bases, leaving 13 bases between them. The CDR3 is 14 residues long. The CDR3 protein is CASSIRSTVYGYTF. CDR3 in DNA: TGTGCCAGTAGTATCCGGTCTACAGTATATGGCTACACCTTC.

This chain joins TRBV6-5 and TRBJ2-1, with a tentative D call TRBD2 (5 bases). The CDR3 has 12 amino acids. V gave up 6 bases and J gave up 2 bases, with 5 bases separating them. CDR1 is MNHEY and CDR2 is SVGAGI in the germline V gene. This CDR3 is CASRRAYNEQFF. Here the CDR3 DNA reads TGTGCCAGCAGGAGGGCCTACAATGAGCAGTTCTTC.

The chain links TRBV19 to TRBJ1-1; TRBD1 is a possible D gene (6 bases). CDR1 is LNHDA, CDR2 SQIVND, per germline (reference sequence). Deletions cut 6 bases from V and 2 bases from J, with 16 bases between. This CDR3 contains 15 residues. The CDR3 DNA reads TGTGCCAGTAGCAGACTACAGGGACTAAACACTGAAGCTTTCTTT. It is translated as CASSRLQGLNTEAFF.

This sequence joins TRBV6-5 and TRBJ1-3, with 7 bases identical to TRBD1. The trim removed 6 bases at V and 5 bases at J, leaving 10 bases unmatched. The CDR3 is 15 residues long. The germline V gene has CDR1 MNHEY and CDR2 SVGAGI. The CDR3 reads CASRTPRQGRNTIYF. The CDR3 DNA reads TGTGCCAGCAGAACCCCACGACAGGGACGAAACACCATATATTTT.

This clone was recorded only once. The rearrangement links TRBV5-1 to TRBJ2-2; possibly TRBD1 for D (6 bases). The germline V gene has CDR1 SGHRS and CDR2 YFSETQ. The CDR3 totals 15 residues. Deletions cut 3 bases from V and 0 bases from J, with 9 bases between. CDR3 amino acids: CASSSGTSNTGELFF. Written as DNA, the CDR3 is TGCGCCAGCAGCTCCGGGACATCGAACACCGGGGAGCTGTTTTTT. Drawing the rest from reference TRBV5-1 and TRBJ2-2, the complete variable domain is KAGVTQTPRYLIKTRGQQVTLSCSPISGHRSVSWYQQTPGQGLQFLFEYFSETQRNKGNFPGRFSGRQFSNSRSEMNVSTLELGDSALYLCASSSGTSNTGELFFGEGSRLTVL.

The V call is TRBV27, the J call TRBJ2-4, with TRBD1 identical over 8 bases. The CDR3 runs 14 residues. J was trimmed by 8 bases and V by 5 bases; bases with no gene match: 8. Germline V gene sequence: CDR1 MNHEY, CDR2 SMNVEV (reference sequence). The CDR3 nucleotides read TGTGCCAGCAGTACCCGGACAGGGTGGGACATTCAGTACTTC. Protein sequence: CASSTRTGWDIQYF.